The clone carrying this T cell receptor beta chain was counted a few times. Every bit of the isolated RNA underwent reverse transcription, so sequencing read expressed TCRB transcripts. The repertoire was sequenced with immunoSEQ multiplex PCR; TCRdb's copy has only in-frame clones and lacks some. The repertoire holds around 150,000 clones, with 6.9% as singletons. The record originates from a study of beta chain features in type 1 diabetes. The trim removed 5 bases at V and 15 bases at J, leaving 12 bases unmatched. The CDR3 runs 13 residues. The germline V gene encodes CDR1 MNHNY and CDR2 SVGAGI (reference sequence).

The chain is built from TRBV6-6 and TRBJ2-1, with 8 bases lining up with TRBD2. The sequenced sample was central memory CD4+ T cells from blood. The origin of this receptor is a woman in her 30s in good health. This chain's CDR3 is CASSTTKRERSFF. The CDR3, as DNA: TGTGCCAGCAGTACGACCAAGCGGGAGCGTTCGTTCTTC.